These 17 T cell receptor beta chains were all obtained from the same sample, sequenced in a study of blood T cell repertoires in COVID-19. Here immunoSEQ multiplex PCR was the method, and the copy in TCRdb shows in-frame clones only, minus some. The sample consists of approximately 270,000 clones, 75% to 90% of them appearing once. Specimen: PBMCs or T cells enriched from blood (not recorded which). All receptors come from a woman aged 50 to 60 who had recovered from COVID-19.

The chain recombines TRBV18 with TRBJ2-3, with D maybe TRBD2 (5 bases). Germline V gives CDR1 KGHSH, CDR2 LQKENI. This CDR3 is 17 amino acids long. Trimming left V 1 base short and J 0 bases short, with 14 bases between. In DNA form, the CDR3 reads TGTGCCAGCTCACCACTGCCAGCGGTAACTAGCACAGATACGCAGTATTTT. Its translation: CASSPLPAVTSTDTQYF. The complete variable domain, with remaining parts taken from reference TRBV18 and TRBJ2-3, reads NAGVMQNPRHLVRRRGQEARLRCSPMKGHSHVYWYRQLPEEGLKFMVYLQKENIIDESGMPKERFSAEFPKEGPSILRIQQVVRGDSAAYFCASSPLPAVTSTDTQYFGPGTRLTVL.

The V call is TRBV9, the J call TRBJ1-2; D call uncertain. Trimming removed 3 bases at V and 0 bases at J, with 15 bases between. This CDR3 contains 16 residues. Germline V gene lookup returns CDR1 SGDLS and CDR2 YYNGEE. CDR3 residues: CASSGWRAQANYGYTF. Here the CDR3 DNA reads TGTGCCAGCAGCGGATGGAGAGCGCAAGCTAACTATGGCTACACCTTC.

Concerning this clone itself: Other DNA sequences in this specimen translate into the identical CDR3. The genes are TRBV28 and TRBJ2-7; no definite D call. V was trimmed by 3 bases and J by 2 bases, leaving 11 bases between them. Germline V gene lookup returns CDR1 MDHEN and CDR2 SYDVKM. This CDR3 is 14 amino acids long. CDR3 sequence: CASSLYRGPYEQYF. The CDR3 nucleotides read TGTGCCAGCAGTTTGTATCGCGGTCCCTACGAGCAGTACTTC.

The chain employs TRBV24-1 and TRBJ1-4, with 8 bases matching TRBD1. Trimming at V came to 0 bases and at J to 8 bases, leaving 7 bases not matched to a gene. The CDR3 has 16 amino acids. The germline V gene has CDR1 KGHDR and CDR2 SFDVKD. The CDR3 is CATSDLGQGGREKLFF. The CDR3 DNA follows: TGTGCCACCAGTGATTTGGGACAGGGCGGTAGAGAAAAACTGTTTTTT.

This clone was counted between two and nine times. This chain's CDR3 is CASSEQVGDTQYF. The CDR3 bases are TGTGCCAGCAGTGAACAGGTCGGAGATACGCAGTATTTT. The gene calls are TRBV6-1 and TRBJ2-3; D not resolved. The CDR3 totals 13 residues. Trimming stripped 2 bases from V and 5 bases from J, with 8 bases between. CDR1 MNHNS and CDR2 SASEGT come from the germline V gene.

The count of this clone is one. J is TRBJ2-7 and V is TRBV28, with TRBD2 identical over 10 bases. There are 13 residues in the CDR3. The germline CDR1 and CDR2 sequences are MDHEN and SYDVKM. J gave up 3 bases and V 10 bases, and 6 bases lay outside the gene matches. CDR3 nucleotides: TGTGCCACCGCAGCGGGAGGGCTCTACGAGCAGTACTTC. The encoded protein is CATAAGGLYEQYF.

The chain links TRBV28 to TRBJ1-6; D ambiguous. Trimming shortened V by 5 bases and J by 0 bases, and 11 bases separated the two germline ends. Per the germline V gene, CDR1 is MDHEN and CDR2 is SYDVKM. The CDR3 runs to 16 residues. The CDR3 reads CASSPPRGSYNSPLHF. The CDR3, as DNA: TGTGCCAGCAGTCCACCCCGCGGCTCCTATAATTCACCCCTCCACTTT.

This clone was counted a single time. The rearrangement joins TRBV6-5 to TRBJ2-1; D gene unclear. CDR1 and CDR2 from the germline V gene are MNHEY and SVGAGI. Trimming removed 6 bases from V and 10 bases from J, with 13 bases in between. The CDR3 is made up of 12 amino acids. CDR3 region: CASSTSRAEQFF. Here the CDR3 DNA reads TGTGCCAGCAGCACCTCTAGAGCCGAGCAGTTCTTC.

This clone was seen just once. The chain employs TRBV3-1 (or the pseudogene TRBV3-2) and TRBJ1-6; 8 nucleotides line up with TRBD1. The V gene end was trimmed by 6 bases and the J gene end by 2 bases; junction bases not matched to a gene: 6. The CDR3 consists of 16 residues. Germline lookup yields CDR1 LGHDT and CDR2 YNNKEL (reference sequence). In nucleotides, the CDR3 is TGTGCCAGCAGGAGACAGGGGAGCGCCTATAATTCACCCCTCCACTTT. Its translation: CASRRQGSAYNSPLHF.

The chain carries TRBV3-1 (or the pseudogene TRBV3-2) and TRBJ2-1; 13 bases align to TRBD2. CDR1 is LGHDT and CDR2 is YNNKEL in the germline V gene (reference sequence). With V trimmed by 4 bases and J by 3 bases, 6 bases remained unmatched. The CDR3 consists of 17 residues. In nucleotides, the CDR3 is TGTGCCAGCAGCCGAGGGACTAGCGGGACCGGCTACAATGAGCAGTTCTTC. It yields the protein CASSRGTSGTGYNEQFF.

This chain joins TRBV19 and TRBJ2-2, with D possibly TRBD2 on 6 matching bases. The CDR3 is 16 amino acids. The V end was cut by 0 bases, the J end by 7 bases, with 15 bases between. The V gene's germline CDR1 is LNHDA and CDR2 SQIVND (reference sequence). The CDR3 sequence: CASSIDPGEKFGELFF. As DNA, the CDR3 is TGTGCCAGTAGTATAGATCCGGGAGAGAAGTTCGGGGAGCTGTTTTTT. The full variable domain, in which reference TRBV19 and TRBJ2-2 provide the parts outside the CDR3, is DGGITQSPKYLFRKEGQNVTLSCEQNLNHDAMYWYRQDPGQGLRLIYYSQIVNDFQKGDIAEGYSVSREKKESFPLTVTSAQKNPTAFYLCASSIDPGEKFGELFFGEGSRLTVL.

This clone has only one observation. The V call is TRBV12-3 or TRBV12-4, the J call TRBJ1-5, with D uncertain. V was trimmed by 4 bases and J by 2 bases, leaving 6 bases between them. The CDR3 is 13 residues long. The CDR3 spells CASSSQGNQPQHF. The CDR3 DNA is TGTGCCAGCAGTTCGCAGGGCAATCAGCCCCAGCATTTT.

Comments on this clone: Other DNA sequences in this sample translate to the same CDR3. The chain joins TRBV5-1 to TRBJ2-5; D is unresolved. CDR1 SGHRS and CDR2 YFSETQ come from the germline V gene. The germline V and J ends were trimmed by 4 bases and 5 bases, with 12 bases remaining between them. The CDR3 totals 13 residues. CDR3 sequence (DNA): TGCGCCAGCAGCGGCGGTCCCGGGGAGACCCAGTACTTC. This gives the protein CASSGGPGETQYF.

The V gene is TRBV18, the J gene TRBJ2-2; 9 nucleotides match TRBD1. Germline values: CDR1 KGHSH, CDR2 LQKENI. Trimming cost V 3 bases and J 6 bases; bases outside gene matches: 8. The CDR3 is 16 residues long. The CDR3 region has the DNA TGTGCCAGCTCACCTCCGGGACAGGGAATCCCCGGGGAGCTGTTTTTT. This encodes CASSPPGQGIPGELFF.

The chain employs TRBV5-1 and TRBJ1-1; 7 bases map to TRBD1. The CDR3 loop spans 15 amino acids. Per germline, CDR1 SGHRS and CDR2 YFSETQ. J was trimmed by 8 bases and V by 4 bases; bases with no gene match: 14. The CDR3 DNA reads TGCGCCAGCAGCCATTTTACAGGGGCCACGGAAGAAGCTTTCTTT. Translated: CASSHFTGATEEAFF.

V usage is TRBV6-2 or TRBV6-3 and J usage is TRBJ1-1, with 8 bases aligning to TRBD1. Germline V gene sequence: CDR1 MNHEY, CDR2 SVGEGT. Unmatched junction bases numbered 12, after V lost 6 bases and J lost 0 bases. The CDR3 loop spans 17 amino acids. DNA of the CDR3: TGTGCCAGCAGATACCGTGACAGGGGAGGATTGAACACTGAAGCTTTCTTT. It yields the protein CASRYRDRGGLNTEAFF.

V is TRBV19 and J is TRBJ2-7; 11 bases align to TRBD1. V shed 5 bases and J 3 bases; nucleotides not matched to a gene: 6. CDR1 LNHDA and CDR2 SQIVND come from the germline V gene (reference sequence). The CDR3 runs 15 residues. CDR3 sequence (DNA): TGTGCCAGTAGTTCCCGGGACAGGGGGAACTACGAGCAGTACTTC. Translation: CASSSRDRGNYEQYF.